A single sample is the source of the 25 T cell receptor beta chains below, sequenced in a study of T cells in Graves' hyperthyroidism and ophthalmopathy. Authors of the study amplified TCR beta CDR3 regions from RNA transcripts. Initially, a first-round RT-PCR of the TCR CDR3 employed the HTBI primer set. TCRdb ran MiXCR on the multiplex PCR reads and lists one entry per CDR3 protein. The repertoire holds a few hundred thousand distinct CDR3 sequences, around 13% seen once, with about 14% in the top ten. Specimen: blood. Receptor source: a woman aged 40-49 years with Graves' hyperthyroidism.

This clonotype was detected ten times or more. V is TRBV30 and J is TRBJ2-2; no firm D call. Trimming stripped 2 bases from V and 8 bases from J, with 9 bases between. Looked up from germline, CDR1 is GTSNPN and CDR2 is SVGIG (reference sequence). The CDR3 covers 12 residues. CDR3 coding DNA: TGTGCCTGGAGTAAGGATAGAGGGGAGCTGTTTTTT. Its translation: CAWSKDRGELFF.

This chain connects TRBV6-1 to TRBJ2-2, with D perhaps matching TRBD2 (5 bases). V shed 6 bases and J shed 2 bases, with 19 bases lying between them. Germline-derived CDR1 and CDR2 are MNHNS and SASEGT. The CDR3 has 17 residues. The CDR3 DNA is TGTGCCAGCAGACAACAACGTCTAGCCATTAACACCGGGGAGCTGTTTTTT. Its protein product is CASRQQRLAINTGELFF.

This clonotype was counted many times. The chain uses TRBV27 and TRBJ1-5; 10 nucleotides agree with TRBD1. Trimming took 6 bases from V and 7 from J; bases not matched to a gene: 9. Germline-derived CDR1 and CDR2 are MNHEY and SMNVEV (reference sequence). This CDR3 is built from 15 residues. CDR3 sequence (DNA): TGTGCCAGCAGACGACAGGGGGCGGACGGCCAGCCCCAGCATTTT. Protein product: CASRRQGADGQPQHF.

On this clonotype: One base away lies a much larger clone, so this may be a sequencing read error. The chain uses TRBV12-3 or TRBV12-4 and TRBJ1-4; the match to TRBD1 covers 11 bases. The CDR3 has 14 residues. J lost 12 bases, V lost 8 bases, and 11 bases had no gene match. The CDR3 sequence: CASGGTGGIEELFF. Written as DNA, the CDR3 is TGTGCCAGCGGGGGGACAGGGGGAATAGAAGAACTGTTTTTT.

As regards this clonotype: A much larger clone differs from this one at a single base, so this may be a read error. The V call is TRBV7-8, the J call TRBJ1-4; no reliable D call. This CDR3 contains 16 residues. Germline V CDR1 and CDR2: SGHVS, FQNEAQ. CDR3 in DNA: TGTGCCAGCAGCCAAGATTATAAGGCAACTAATGGAAAACTGTTTTTT. This gives the protein CASSQDYKATNGKLFF. The whole variable domain, filled in from reference TRBV7-8 and TRBJ1-4, reads GAGVSQSPRYKVAKRGQDVALRCDPISGHVSLFWYQQALGQGPEFLTYFQNEAQLDKSGLPSDRFFAERPEGSVSTLKIQRTQQEDSAVYLCASSQDYKATNGKLFFGSGTQLSVL.

This chain joins TRBV20-1 and TRBJ1-5; TRBD1 matches 9 bases. CDR3 length: 17 amino acids. CDR1 and CDR2 from the germline V gene are DFQATT and SNEGSKA (reference sequence). J lost 6 bases, V lost 8 bases, and 20 bases had no gene match. This CDR3 reads CSISGFTGTGSIQPQHF. CDR3 in DNA: TGCAGTATATCTGGGTTTACCGGGACAGGGTCGATTCAGCCCCAGCATTTT.

This clonotype occurred many times. V gene TRBV24-1 combines with J gene TRBJ2-1; TRBD2 aligns across 11 bases. Germline CDR1 and CDR2: KGHDR and SFDVKD. The CDR3 runs to 17 residues. V trimming: 5 bases; J trimming: 1 base; junction bases outside the gene matches: 6. The DNA of the CDR3 is TGTGCCACCAGTGGTGAGGGACTAGCGGAATCCTACAATGAGCAGTTCTTC. It yields the protein CATSGEGLAESYNEQFF.

In DNA, the CDR3 is TGTGCCAGTAGAGGCGGTTCGGGACCCAGAGAGACCCAGTACTTC. Translation: CASRGGSGPRETQYF. The gene calls are TRBV19 and TRBJ2-5; either TRBD1 or TRBD2 may fit D (5 bases each). Trimming cost V 6 bases and J 4 bases, with 18 bases left between them. From germline, CDR1 is LNHDA and CDR2 SQIVND (reference sequence). The CDR3 is 15 amino acids.

A few counts support this clonotype. CDR3 sequence reads: CATSPRGSGANVLTF. For the CDR3, the DNA is TGTGCCACCAGCCCCAGGGGCTCTGGGGCCAACGTCCTGACTTTC. The chain combines TRBV15 with TRBJ2-6, with D tentatively TRBD1 (6 bases). This CDR3 is 15 amino acids long. Trimming pared 5 bases from V and 0 bases from J, leaving 8 bases between. Germline CDR1 and CDR2: LNHNV and YYDKDF (reference sequence).

This clonotype was found many times. The J gene is TRBJ1-1, the V gene TRBV28; TRBD1 matches 7 bases. Looked up from germline, CDR1 is MDHEN and CDR2 is SYDVKM. V shed 5 bases, J shed 0 bases, and the junction held 18 bases outside the gene matches. This CDR3 region has 19 residues. Here the CDR3 reads CASSRFHSRGSYMNTEAFF. CDR3 DNA sequence: TGTGCCAGCAGTCGCTTCCATTCCAGGGGGTCCTATATGAACACTGAAGCTTTCTTT.

In DNA, the CDR3 is TGCAGTGCTACCAGACTAGCGGAAGGGATGAGTAATGAGCAGTTCTTC. Translating it yields CSATRLAEGMSNEQFF. This chain uses TRBV20-1 with TRBJ2-1, with TRBD2 matching over 9 bases. The CDR3 has 16 amino acids. V was clipped by 4 bases and J by 7 bases; unmatched bases: 14. The germline V gene has CDR1 DFQATT and CDR2 SNEGSKA (reference sequence).

The chain joins TRBV9 to TRBJ1-6; 10 bases align to TRBD1. CDR1 is SGDLS, CDR2 YYNGEE, per germline. After removal of 3 bases from V and 13 bases from J, the junction contained 7 bases not matched to a gene. This CDR3 region has 14 residues. The CDR3 nucleotides are TGTGCCAGCAGCGGACAGGGGGCGGGGGGTCCCCTCCACTTT. Protein: CASSGQGAGGPLHF.

This clonotype came up a few times. The chain links TRBV29-1 to TRBJ1-2; unclear D gene. CDR1 and CDR2 from the germline V gene are SQVTM and ANQGSEA. This CDR3 comprises 12 residues. V lost 3 bases, J lost 7 bases, and 12 bases lay in between. CDR3 residues: CSVDRTGSGYTF. CDR3 DNA: TGCAGCGTTGACCGTACTGGGTCTGGCTACACCTTC.

Ten or more counts support this clonotype. In nucleotides, the CDR3 is TGTGCCAGCAGTGAAAGAATCAATCAGCCCCAGCATTTT. This translates into CASSERINQPQHF. The chain carries TRBV6-1 and TRBJ1-5, with D unclear. Trimming removed 2 bases at V and 3 bases at J, with 5 bases between. This CDR3 contains 13 residues. Germline V gene lookup returns CDR1 MNHNS and CDR2 SASEGT.

This clonotype was observed at least ten times. The CDR3 nucleotides are TGTGCCAGCAGTGAATCGCTTCCGGGTTCCTACGAGCAGTACTTC. Amino acid sequence: CASSESLPGSYEQYF. The genes are TRBV6-1 and TRBJ2-7, with no clear D. The CDR3 has 15 residues. V was cut by 2 bases and J by 1 base, with 12 bases left in between. The germline CDR1 and CDR2 sequences are MNHNS and SASEGT.

This clonotype was seen a handful of times. The chain employs TRBV7-9 and TRBJ2-7; 8 nucleotides align to TRBD2. The length of the CDR3 is 15 residues. CDR1 is SEHNR and CDR2 is FQNEAQ in the germline V gene (reference sequence). Trimming took 4 bases from V and 5 from J; bases not matched to a gene: 10. In DNA form, the CDR3 reads TGTGCCAGCAGCTCCTCTGAGCGGGAGATTAACGAGCAGTACTTC. Amino acid sequence: CASSSSEREINEQYF.

This clonotype showed up many times. This sequence joins TRBV5-1 and TRBJ1-2; D not certain. Per the germline V gene, CDR1 is SGHRS and CDR2 is YFSETQ. The CDR3 is 13 amino acids. Trimming took off 4 bases at V and 4 bases at J, with 11 bases between the two ends. The CDR3 DNA follows: TGCGCCAGCAGCGTAGACGGAGCCTATGGCTACACCTTC. It specifies CASSVDGAYGYTF.

In its sample, this clonotype was seen many times. The chain combines TRBV5-1 with TRBJ2-3, with D unresolved. The germline CDR1 and CDR2 sequences are SGHRS and YFSETQ. Deletions cut 1 base from V and 5 bases from J, with 11 bases between. This CDR3 is built from 14 residues. The CDR3 DNA sequence: TGCGCCAGCAGCTTGTCACGTGAAGGAGATACGCAGTATTTT. It codes for CASSLSREGDTQYF. Filled out from reference TRBV5-1 and TRBJ2-3, the complete variable domain reads KAGVTQTPRYLIKTRGQQVTLSCSPISGHRSVSWYQQTPGQGLQFLFEYFSETQRNKGNFPGRFSGRQFSNSRSEMNVSTLELGDSALYLCASSLSREGDTQYFGPGTRLTVL.

This clonotype was seen ten or more times. In DNA, the CDR3 is TGTGCCTGGAGTGTAGAGGGGGCGACTGAAGCTTTCTTT. The encoded protein is CAWSVEGATEAFF. The rearrangement joins TRBV30 to TRBJ1-1; 7 bases are shared with TRBD1. J gave up 5 bases and V 0 bases, and 3 bases lay outside the gene matches. This CDR3 comprises 13 residues. Looked up from germline, CDR1 is GTSNPN and CDR2 is SVGIG (reference sequence).

This rearrangement joins TRBV25-1 to TRBJ2-1; 9 bases map to TRBD1. V was pared by 0 bases and J by 8 bases, with 17 bases of the junction left unmatched. The CDR3 is 19 amino acids. Germline CDR1 MGHDK, CDR2 SYGVNS. The CDR3 loop is CASSEYLDRGAWVVHEQFF. The DNA for the CDR3 is TGTGCCAGCAGTGAATATTTGGACAGGGGAGCGTGGGTGGTCCATGAGCAGTTCTTC. Using reference TRBV25-1 and TRBJ2-1 for the parts outside the CDR3, the full variable domain is EADIYQTPRYLVIGTGKKITLECSQTMGHDKMYWYQQDPGMELHLIHYSYGVNSTEKGDLSSESTVSRIRTEHFPLTLESARPSHTSQYLCASSEYLDRGAWVVHEQFFGPGTRLTVL.

The chain couples TRBV7-2 to TRBJ2-3; D is perhaps TRBD2 (5 bases). Germline CDR1 and CDR2: SGHTA and FQGNSA. This CDR3 is built from 15 residues. With 4 bases removed from V and 0 bases from J, the gap between germline ends came to 11 bases. CDR3 DNA: TGTGCCAGCAGCTCTGTCGGGGAAAGCACAGATACGCAGTATTTT. Translation: CASSSVGESTDTQYF. Variable domain in full (rest from reference TRBV7-2 and TRBJ2-3): GAGVSQSPSNKVTEKGKDVELRCDPISGHTALYWYRQSLGQGLEFLIYFQGNSAPDKSGLPSDRFSAERTGGSVSTLTIQRTQQEDSAVYLCASSSVGESTDTQYFGPGTRLTVL.

Worth noting for this clonotype: At one of its ends the junction is not consistent with the germline gene, which may arise from a read error. This chain uses TRBV9 with TRBJ1-1; tentatively, D is TRBD1 (5 bases). The CDR3 consists of 12 residues. Germline CDR1 SGDLS, CDR2 YYNGEE. In DNA, the CDR3 is TGTGCCAGCAGCGGCGACGGGACTGAGGCTTTCTTT. Protein sequence: CASSGDGTEAFF.

The chain joins TRBV6-2 or TRBV6-3 to TRBJ2-7; D might be TRBD1 (5 bases). The germline CDR1 and CDR2 sequences are MNHEY and SVGEGT. Between the trimmed V and J ends, which lost 2 bases and 3 bases, there was a span of 26 bases. The CDR3 has 19 amino acids. The CDR3 DNA sequence: TGTGCCAGCAGTTACCGATTGCCAGGGTTAACTGAGCGTGGCTACGAGCAGTACTTC. It is translated as CASSYRLPGLTERGYEQYF.

This clonotype was detected a few times. The V and J genes are TRBV19 and TRBJ1-2; 11 bases are shared with TRBD1. CDR3 length: 15 amino acids. V was clipped by 3 bases and J by 3 bases; unmatched bases: 3. The germline V gene encodes CDR1 LNHDA and CDR2 SQIVND (reference sequence). The CDR3 here is CASSMDRGRDYGYTF. The DNA for the CDR3 is TGTGCCAGTAGTATGGACAGGGGGCGCGACTATGGCTACACCTTC.

This clonotype was detected many times. J is TRBJ1-1 and V is TRBV5-1; 9 bases map to TRBD1. The CDR3 loop spans 15 amino acids. Trimming removed 0 bases from V and 5 bases from J; junction bases left unmatched: 5. Germline-derived CDR1 and CDR2 are SGHRS and YFSETQ. CDR3 nucleotides: TGCGCCAGCAGCTTGGTCGCGACAGGGGGGACTGAAGCTTTCTTT. Residues: CASSLVATGGTEAFF.